This T cell receptor (beta chain) stems from a study of T cells in Graves' hyperthyroidism and ophthalmopathy. Turning to the study itself: Pretreatment peripheral blood was obtained at initial diagnosis.

Amplified TCR beta CDR3 regions came from RNA transcripts. HTBI primers drove first-round RT-PCR of the TCR CDR3. TCRdb independently ran MiXCR on the multiplex PCR reads; one entry per CDR3 protein. This repertoire shows around 450,000 distinct CDR3 sequences, 15% to 18% found once; its top ten account for 11% to 15%. This clonotype appeared many times. Its specificity is unknown. V lost 6 bases, J lost 3 bases, and 5 bases stayed unmatched. The CDR3 is made up of 15 amino acids. The V gene's germline CDR1 is MNHNS and CDR2 SASEGT. Isolation of PBMCs was performed on 8 to 10 ml fresh peripheral blood. Whole-study findings and limits: Researchers found most expanded thyroid clonotypes above 0.001 in blood as well.

The TCR comes from a woman between 18 and 29 years old with Graves' hyperthyroidism. The chain carries TRBV6-1 and TRBJ2-3; TRBD2 aligns across 11 bases. The source material was blood. CDR3 DNA sequence: TGTGCCAGCAGCACCGGGACTAGCGGAACAGATACGCAGTATTTT. Protein: CASSTGTSGTDTQYF.